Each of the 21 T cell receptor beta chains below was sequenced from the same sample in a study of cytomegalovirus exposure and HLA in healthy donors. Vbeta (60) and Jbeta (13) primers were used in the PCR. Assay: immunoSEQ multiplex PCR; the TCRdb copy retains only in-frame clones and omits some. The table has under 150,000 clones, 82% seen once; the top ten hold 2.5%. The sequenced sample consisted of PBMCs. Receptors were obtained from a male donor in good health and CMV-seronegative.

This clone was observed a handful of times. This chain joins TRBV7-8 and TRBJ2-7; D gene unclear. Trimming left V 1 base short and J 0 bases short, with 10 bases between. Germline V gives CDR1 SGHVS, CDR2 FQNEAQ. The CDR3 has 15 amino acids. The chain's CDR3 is CASSLESLSSYEQYF. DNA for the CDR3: TGTGCCAGCAGCTTAGAGTCCCTGAGCTCCTACGAGCAGTACTTC. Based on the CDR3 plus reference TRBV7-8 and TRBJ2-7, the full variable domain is GAGVSQSPRYKVAKRGQDVALRCDPISGHVSLFWYQQALGQGPEFLTYFQNEAQLDKSGLPSDRFFAERPEGSVSTLKIQRTQQEDSAVYLCASSLESLSSYEQYFGPGTRLTVT.

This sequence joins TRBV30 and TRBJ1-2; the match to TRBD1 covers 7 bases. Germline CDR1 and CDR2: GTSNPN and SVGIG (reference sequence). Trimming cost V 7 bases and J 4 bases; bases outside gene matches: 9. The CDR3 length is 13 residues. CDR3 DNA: TGTGCCTACGGGGGACAGCAACTCTATGGCTACACCTTC. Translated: CAYGGQQLYGYTF.

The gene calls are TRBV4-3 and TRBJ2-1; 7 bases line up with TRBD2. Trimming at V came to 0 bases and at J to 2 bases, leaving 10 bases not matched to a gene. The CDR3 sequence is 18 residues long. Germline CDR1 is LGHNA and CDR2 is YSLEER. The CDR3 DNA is TGCGCCAGCAGCCAAGAATTCCCTCTTAGCGGGCCCTACAATGAGCAGTTCTTC. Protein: CASSQEFPLSGPYNEQFF.

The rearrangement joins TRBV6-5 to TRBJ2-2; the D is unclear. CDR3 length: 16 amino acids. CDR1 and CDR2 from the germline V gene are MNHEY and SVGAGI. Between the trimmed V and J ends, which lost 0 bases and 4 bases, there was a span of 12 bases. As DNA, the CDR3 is TGTGCCAGCAGTTACTCGCGTGGGCAGATCACCGGGGAGCTGTTTTTT. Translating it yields CASSYSRGQITGELFF.

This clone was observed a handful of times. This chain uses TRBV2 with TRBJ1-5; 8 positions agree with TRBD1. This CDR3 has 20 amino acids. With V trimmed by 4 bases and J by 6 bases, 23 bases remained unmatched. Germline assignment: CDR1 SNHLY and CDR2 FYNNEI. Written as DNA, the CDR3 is TGTGCCAGCAGTGGGAACCCGGGACAGGCTATCCCACCATTCCGTCAGCCCCAGCATTTT. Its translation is CASSGNPGQAIPPFRQPQHF.

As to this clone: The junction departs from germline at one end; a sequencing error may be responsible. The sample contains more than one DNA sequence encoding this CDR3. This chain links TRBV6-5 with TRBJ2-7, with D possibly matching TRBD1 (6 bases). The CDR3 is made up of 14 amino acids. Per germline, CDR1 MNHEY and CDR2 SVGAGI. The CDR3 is CASSYGTRTYEQYF. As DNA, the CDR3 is TGCGCCAGCAGTTACGGGACACGTACCTACGAGCAGTACTTC.

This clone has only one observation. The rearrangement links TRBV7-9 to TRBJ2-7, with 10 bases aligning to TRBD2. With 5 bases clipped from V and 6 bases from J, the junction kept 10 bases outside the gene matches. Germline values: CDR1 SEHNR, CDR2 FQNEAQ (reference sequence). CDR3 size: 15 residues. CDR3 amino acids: CASSLSGGTSTEQYF. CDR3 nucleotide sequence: TGTGCCAGCAGCCTTAGCGGGGGGACGTCAACCGAGCAGTACTTC.

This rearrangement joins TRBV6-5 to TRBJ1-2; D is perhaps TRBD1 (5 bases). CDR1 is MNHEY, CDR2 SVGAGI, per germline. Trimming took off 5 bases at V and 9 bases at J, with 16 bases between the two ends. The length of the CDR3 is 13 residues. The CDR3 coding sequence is TGTGCCAGCAGTATTGGGCCAGGGTGGCGCTACACCTTC. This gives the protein CASSIGPGWRYTF.

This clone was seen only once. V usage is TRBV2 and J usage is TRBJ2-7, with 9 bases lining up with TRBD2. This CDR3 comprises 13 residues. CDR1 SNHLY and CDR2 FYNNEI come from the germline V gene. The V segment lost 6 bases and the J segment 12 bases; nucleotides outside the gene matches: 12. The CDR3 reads CASRSVVAGVWYF. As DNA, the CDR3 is TGTGCCAGCAGGAGCGTAGTAGCGGGAGTATGGTACTTC. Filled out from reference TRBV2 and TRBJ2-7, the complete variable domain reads EPEVTQTPSHQVTQMGQEVILRCVPISNHLYFYWYRQILGQKVEFLVSFYNNEISEKSEIFDDQFSVERPDGSNFTLKIRSTKLEDSAMYFCASRSVVAGVWYFGPGTRLTVT.

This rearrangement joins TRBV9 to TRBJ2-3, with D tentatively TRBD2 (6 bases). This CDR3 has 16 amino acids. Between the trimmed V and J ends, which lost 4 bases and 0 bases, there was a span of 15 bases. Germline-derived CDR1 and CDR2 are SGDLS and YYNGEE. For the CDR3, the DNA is TGTGCCAGCAGCCTGCTGGGACTTACTAGCACAGATACGCAGTATTTT. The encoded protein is CASSLLGLTSTDTQYF.

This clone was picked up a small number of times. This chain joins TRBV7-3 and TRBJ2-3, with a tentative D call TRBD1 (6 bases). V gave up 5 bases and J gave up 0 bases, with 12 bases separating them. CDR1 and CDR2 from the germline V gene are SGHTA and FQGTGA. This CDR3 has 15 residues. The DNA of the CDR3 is TGTGCCAGCAGCCTACAGGGCCCAAGCACAGATACGCAGTATTTT. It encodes CASSLQGPSTDTQYF.

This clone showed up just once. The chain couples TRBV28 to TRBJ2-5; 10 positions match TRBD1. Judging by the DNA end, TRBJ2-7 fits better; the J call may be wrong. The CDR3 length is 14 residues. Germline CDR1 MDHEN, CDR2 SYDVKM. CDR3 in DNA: TGTGCCAGCAGAGAACGGACAGGGGGCTACGAGCAGTACTTC. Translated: CASRERTGGYEQYF.

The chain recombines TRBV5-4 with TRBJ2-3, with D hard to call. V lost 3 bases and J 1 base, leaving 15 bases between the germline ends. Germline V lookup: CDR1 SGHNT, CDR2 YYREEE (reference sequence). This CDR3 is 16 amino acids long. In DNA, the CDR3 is TGTGCCAGCAGCTCCGAGAACTCGCAGGGCACAGATACGCAGTATTTT. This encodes CASSSENSQGTDTQYF.

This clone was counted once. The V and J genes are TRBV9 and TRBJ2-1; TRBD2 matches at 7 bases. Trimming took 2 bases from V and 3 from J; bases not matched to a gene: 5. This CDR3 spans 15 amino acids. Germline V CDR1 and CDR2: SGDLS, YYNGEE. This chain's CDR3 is CASSVGGSGYNEQFF. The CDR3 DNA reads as TGTGCCAGCAGCGTCGGCGGGAGCGGCTACAATGAGCAGTTCTTC.

In nucleotides, the CDR3 is TGTGCCAGCAGTGAACGGACTAGCGGGGCCTACGAGCAGTACTTC. This codes for CASSERTSGAYEQYF. This chain connects TRBV6-1 to TRBJ2-7; TRBD2 aligns across 12 bases. The germline gives CDR1 MNHNS, CDR2 SASEGT. The CDR3 has 15 residues. J gave up 2 bases and V 2 bases, and 1 base lay outside the gene matches.

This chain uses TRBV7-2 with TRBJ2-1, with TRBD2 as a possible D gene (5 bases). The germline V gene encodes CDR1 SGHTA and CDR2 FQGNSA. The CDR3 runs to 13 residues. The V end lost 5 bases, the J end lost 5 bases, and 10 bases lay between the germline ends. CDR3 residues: CASSPARDNEQFF. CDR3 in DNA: TGTGCCAGCAGCCCTGCGCGGGACAATGAGCAGTTCTTC.

CDR3 loop: CASSPGGSEQFF. The CDR3 bases are TGTGCCAGCAGCCCCGGGGGAAGTGAGCAGTTCTTC. This sequence joins TRBV13 and TRBJ2-1; D perhaps matches TRBD2 (6 bases). From germline, CDR1 is PRHDT and CDR2 FYEKMQ (reference sequence). The length of the CDR3 is 12 residues. With 5 bases removed from V and 9 bases from J, the gap between germline ends came to 11 bases.

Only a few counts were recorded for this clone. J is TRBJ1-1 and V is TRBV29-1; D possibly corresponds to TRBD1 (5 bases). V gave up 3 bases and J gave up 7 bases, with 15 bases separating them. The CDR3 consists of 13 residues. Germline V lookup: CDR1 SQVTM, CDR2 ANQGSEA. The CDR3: CSVESGEAFEAFF. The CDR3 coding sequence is TGCAGCGTTGAGTCGGGGGAGGCTTTTGAAGCTTTCTTT.

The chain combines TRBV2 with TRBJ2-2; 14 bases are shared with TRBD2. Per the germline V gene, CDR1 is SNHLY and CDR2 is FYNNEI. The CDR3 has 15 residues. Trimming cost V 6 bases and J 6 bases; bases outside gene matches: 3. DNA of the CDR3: TGTGCCAGCAGGGGACTAGCGGGAGCCCCCGGGGAGCTGTTTTTT. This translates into CASRGLAGAPGELFF. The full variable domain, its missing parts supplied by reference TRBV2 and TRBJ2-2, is EPEVTQTPSHQVTQMGQEVILRCVPISNHLYFYWYRQILGQKVEFLVSFYNNEISEKSEIFDDQFSVERPDGSNFTLKIRSTKLEDSAMYFCASRGLAGAPGELFFGEGSRLTVL.

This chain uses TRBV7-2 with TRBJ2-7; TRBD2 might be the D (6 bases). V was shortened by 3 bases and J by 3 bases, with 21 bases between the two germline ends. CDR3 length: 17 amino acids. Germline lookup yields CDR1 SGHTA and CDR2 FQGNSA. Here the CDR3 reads CASSFPGGGGRSYEQYF. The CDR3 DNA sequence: TGTGCCAGCAGCTTTCCCGGAGGAGGAGGGAGGAGCTACGAGCAGTACTTC.

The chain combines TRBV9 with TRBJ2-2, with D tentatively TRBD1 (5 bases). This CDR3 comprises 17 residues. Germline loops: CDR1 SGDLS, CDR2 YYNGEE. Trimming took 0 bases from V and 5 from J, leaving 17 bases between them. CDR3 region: CASSVELARGDTGELFF. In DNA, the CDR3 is TGTGCCAGCAGCGTAGAGCTGGCAAGGGGCGATACCGGGGAGCTGTTTTTT.